Listed here are 26 T cell receptor beta chains from one sample, sequenced in a study of blood T cell repertoires in COVID-19. Method: immunoSEQ multiplex PCR; TCRdb's copy keeps in-frame clones and lacks some. The sample records about 35,000 clones, about four fifths being singletons. Sequencing was done on a sample of peripheral blood. These TCRs come from an elderly man with active or convalescent COVID-19.

The DNA of the CDR3 is TGCGCCAGCAGACAGGATTTGGGGAACACAGATACGCAGTATTTT. This encodes CASRQDLGNTDTQYF. The V and J genes are TRBV5-1 and TRBJ2-3; the D gene is possibly TRBD1 (5 bases). Germline V gene sequence: CDR1 SGHRS, CDR2 YFSETQ. V was cut by 5 bases and J by 2 bases, with 15 bases left in between. This CDR3 contains 15 residues.

This clone was counted a single time. The genes are TRBV6-5 and TRBJ2-7, with 9 nucleotides matching TRBD1. The CDR3 contains 15 residues. The ends lost 7 bases at V and 3 bases at J; junction bases unmatched: 10. Germline V CDR1 and CDR2: MNHEY, SVGAGI. The CDR3 DNA reads TGTGCCAGCATCTACAGGGGGCTCTATGACTACGAGCAGTACTTC. Translated: CASIYRGLYDYEQYF.

The chain carries TRBV18 and TRBJ2-7; D might be TRBD1 (6 bases). This CDR3 is built from 15 residues. Trimming shortened V by 2 bases and J by 2 bases, and 13 bases separated the two germline ends. The germline V gene has CDR1 KGHSH and CDR2 LQKENI. CDR3 loop: CASSPGAGDPYEQYF. The CDR3 DNA follows: TGTGCCAGCTCACCAGGAGCAGGGGATCCCTACGAGCAGTACTTC.

The J gene is TRBJ2-1, the V gene TRBV29-1; D is perhaps TRBD2 (6 bases). CDR3 length equals 16 residues. The V end lost 3 bases, the J end lost 2 bases, and 17 bases lay between the germline ends. Per germline, CDR1 SQVTM and CDR2 ANQGSEA. Here the CDR3 reads CSVDFLSTSPYNEQFF. The CDR3 DNA sequence: TGCAGCGTTGACTTCCTCAGCACTAGCCCCTACAATGAGCAGTTCTTC.

The chain joins TRBV5-1 to TRBJ1-3; D perhaps matches TRBD1 (6 bases). The CDR3 totals 15 residues. Deletions cut 0 bases from V and 0 bases from J, with 7 bases between. Per the germline V gene, CDR1 is SGHRS and CDR2 is YFSETQ. In nucleotides, the CDR3 is TGCGCCAGCAGCTTGGGACAGGCCTCTGGAAACACCATATATTTT. It translates to CASSLGQASGNTIYF.

The CDR3, as DNA: TGTGCCAGCAGTTTACGCCTAGCGGGAGACGCCTACGAGCAGTACTTC. This translates into CASSLRLAGDAYEQYF. The rearrangement links TRBV27 to TRBJ2-7; 10 nucleotides agree with TRBD2. The germline V gene encodes CDR1 MNHEY and CDR2 SMNVEV (reference sequence). This CDR3 spans 16 amino acids. V trimming: 2 bases; J trimming: 2 bases; junction bases outside the gene matches: 6.

This clone was counted only a few times. The V call is TRBV4-1, the J call TRBJ2-4, with unresolved D. The CDR3 runs to 14 residues. Between the trimmed V and J ends, which lost 7 bases and 0 bases, there was a span of 10 bases. From germline, CDR1 is MGHRA and CDR2 YSYEKL. The CDR3 is CASTPSPAKNIQYF. CDR3 nucleotide sequence: TGCGCCAGCACACCGAGCCCAGCCAAAAACATTCAGTACTTC.

V gene TRBV10-3 combines with J gene TRBJ2-7, with 9 bases matching TRBD2. The CDR3 loop spans 15 amino acids. The germline V gene encodes CDR1 ENHRY and CDR2 SYGVKD. J gave up 5 bases and V 0 bases, and 5 bases lay outside the gene matches. CDR3 DNA: TGTGCCATCAGTGAGTCGGGTAGCGGGAGTGACGAGCAGTACTTC. Its translation: CAISESGSGSDEQYF.

The chain uses TRBV10-1 and TRBJ2-7, with 9 bases aligning to TRBD1. Germline V gene lookup returns CDR1 WNHNN and CDR2 SYGVQD (reference sequence). V lost 6 bases and J lost 5; bases outside the gene matches: 5. The CDR3 runs to 13 residues. CDR3 amino acids: CASRGQGIDEQYF. In nucleotides, the CDR3 is TGCGCCAGCAGGGGACAGGGTATCGACGAGCAGTACTTC.

This clone came up a few times. The chain joins TRBV18 to TRBJ2-7; D is unclear. Germline assignment: CDR1 KGHSH and CDR2 LQKENI. Trimming pared 3 bases from V and 4 bases from J, leaving 4 bases between. This CDR3 has 11 amino acids. In nucleotides, the CDR3 is TGTGCCAGCTCACCCGAGTACGAGCAGTACTTC. Translation: CASSPEYEQYF.

As regards this clone: This sample includes further DNA sequences coding for the same CDR3. The V and J genes are TRBV28 and TRBJ2-2; perhaps TRBD2 as D (6 bases). The germline V and J ends were trimmed by 2 bases and 0 bases, with 10 bases remaining between them. CDR1 MDHEN and CDR2 SYDVKM come from the germline V gene. CDR3 length: 16 amino acids. The CDR3 nucleotides are TGTGCCAGCAGTTTACTGGGGACTGCGAACACCGGGGAGCTGTTTTTT. Its translation: CASSLLGTANTGELFF.

The table lists this clone with a count of one. Here the CDR3 reads CATSRDNGTEIAGNLEQYF. The CDR3 bases are TGTGCCACCAGCAGAGATAATGGGACAGAGATAGCGGGAAACCTCGAGCAGTACTTC. The rearrangement uses TRBV15 and TRBJ2-7, with a possible D match to TRBD2 (8 bases). Deletions cut 0 bases from V and 6 bases from J, with 27 bases between. CDR1 and CDR2 (germline): LNHNV, YYDKDF (reference sequence). This CDR3 has 19 residues.

The V gene is TRBV19, the J gene TRBJ1-1; 8 positions agree with TRBD1. CDR3 size: 14 residues. With 4 bases clipped from V and 4 bases from J, the junction kept 5 bases outside the gene matches. Germline V gene data show CDR1 as LNHDA and CDR2 as SQIVND (reference sequence). The CDR3 sequence is CASSTQGAGTEAFF. The CDR3 DNA is TGTGCCAGTAGTACCCAGGGGGCGGGCACTGAAGCTTTCTTT.

J is TRBJ2-1 and V is TRBV10-3; no reliable D call. Germline V CDR1 and CDR2: ENHRY, SYGVKD. Trimming pared 0 bases from V and 4 bases from J, leaving 10 bases between. The CDR3 is 15 amino acids. This chain's CDR3 is CAISESATEYNEQFF. The CDR3 DNA reads as TGTGCCATCAGTGAGTCGGCTACAGAGTACAATGAGCAGTTCTTC.

Notes on this clone: The same CDR3 is also encoded by other DNA sequences in this sample. J is TRBJ2-2 and V is TRBV19; D might be TRBD2 (5 bases). The germline V and J ends were trimmed by 0 bases and 4 bases, with 6 bases remaining between them. Germline CDR1 is LNHDA and CDR2 is SQIVND (reference sequence). The CDR3 has 14 amino acids. The CDR3 spells CASSIDRGTGELFF. In nucleotides, the CDR3 is TGTGCCAGTAGTATAGATCGGGGCACCGGGGAGCTGTTTTTT.

This clone was observed many times. The chain carries TRBV6-5 and TRBJ2-3; TRBD1 agrees at 7 bases. Germline-derived CDR1 and CDR2 are MNHEY and SVGAGI. There are 15 residues in the CDR3. J gave up 3 bases and V 6 bases, and 9 bases lay outside the gene matches. The CDR3 protein is CASSLRGPVTDTQYF. As DNA, the CDR3 is TGTGCCAGCAGCCTAAGGGGGCCCGTAACAGATACGCAGTATTTT.

This chain connects TRBV3-1 (or the pseudogene TRBV3-2) to TRBJ2-2; TRBD1 matches at 8 bases. Germline V gene sequence: CDR1 LGHDT, CDR2 YNNKEL (reference sequence). CDR3 length: 17 amino acids. V lost 1 base to trimming and J lost 4 bases; unmatched junction nucleotides: 8. CDR3 region: CASSQGTGISSTGELFF. The CDR3 region has the DNA TGTGCCAGCAGCCAAGGGACAGGGATATCGTCCACCGGGGAGCTGTTTTTT.

The rearrangement uses TRBV6-5 and TRBJ2-7; no definite D call. The V gene's germline CDR1 is MNHEY and CDR2 SVGAGI. The germline V and J ends were trimmed by 2 bases and 5 bases, with 13 bases remaining between them. This CDR3 has 14 residues. DNA of the CDR3: TGTGCCAGCAGTTACCAATACAGAAGCCACGAGCAGTACTTC. Protein: CASSYQYRSHEQYF.

This chain connects TRBV2 to TRBJ2-7; D is unclear. Looked up from germline, CDR1 is SNHLY and CDR2 is FYNNEI. The CDR3 extends over 11 amino acids. The V and J ends lost 8 bases and 0 bases respectively, with 5 bases between them. This chain's CDR3 is CASSFSYEQYF. The CDR3 DNA reads TGTGCCAGCTCCTTCTCCTACGAGCAGTACTTC.

This clone was recorded only once. This chain uses TRBV2 with TRBJ2-7; 7 nucleotides match TRBD1. V lost 7 bases, J lost 4 bases, and 1 base stayed unmatched. Germline V gene data show CDR1 as SNHLY and CDR2 as FYNNEI. The CDR3 length is 11 residues. For the CDR3, the DNA is TGTGCCAGCAACAGGGGTTACGAGCAGTACTTC. Translation: CASNRGYEQYF.

This chain connects TRBV6-5 to TRBJ2-1; 10 positions match TRBD2. The V gene's germline CDR1 is MNHEY and CDR2 SVGAGI. This CDR3 comprises 15 residues. Losses at the gene ends were 6 bases for V and 9 bases for J; bases not matched to a gene: 11. In DNA form, the CDR3 reads TGTGCCAGCAGCTTGAAAGCGGGAGGGCCGGGTGAGCAGTTCTTC. Protein product: CASSLKAGGPGEQFF.

This sequence joins TRBV21-1 and TRBJ2-7; the table gives TRBD1 as D, unverified against the DNA. TRBV21-1 is tagged as a pseudogene. The CDR3 spans 17 residues. Written as DNA, the CDR3 is TGTGCCACCGTGAAGCAGGGGACAAAGACTTTTTCCTACGAGCAGTACTTC. It specifies CATVKQGTKTFSYEQYF.

This clone occurred once. The V and J genes are TRBV29-1 and TRBJ2-2; D ambiguous. CDR3 length: 13 amino acids. Trimming left V 3 bases short and J 3 bases short, with 8 bases between. Germline V gene data show CDR1 as SQVTM and CDR2 as ANQGSEA. The CDR3 DNA follows: TGCAGCGTTGATGCTGGCTACACCGGGGAGCTGTTTTTT. Translation: CSVDAGYTGELFF.

The rearrangement uses TRBV3-1 (or the pseudogene TRBV3-2) and TRBJ2-7; 9 nucleotides line up with TRBD2. CDR1 and CDR2 (germline): LGHDT, YNNKEL (reference sequence). The CDR3 contains 15 residues. Losses at the gene ends were 3 bases for V and 1 base for J; bases not matched to a gene: 4. CDR3 sequence (DNA): TGTGCCAGCAGCCAGAGACTAGCGGTTTCCTACGAGCAGTACTTC. It translates to CASSQRLAVSYEQYF.

This CDR3 reads CASSPGTAQYF. CDR3 coding DNA: TGTGCCAGTAGTCCCGGGACAGCCCAGTACTTC. The chain joins TRBV19 to TRBJ2-5; 7 bases fit TRBD1. Germline assignment: CDR1 LNHDA and CDR2 SQIVND (reference sequence). The CDR3 runs to 11 residues. With 5 bases clipped from V and 9 bases from J, the junction kept 3 bases outside the gene matches.

This chain joins TRBV18 and TRBJ1-6, with D possibly matching TRBD1 (5 bases). Trimming pared 1 base from V and 7 bases from J, leaving 11 bases between. Germline values: CDR1 KGHSH, CDR2 LQKENI. The CDR3 loop spans 15 amino acids. The chain's CDR3 is CASSPLDSVNSPLHF. The CDR3 coding sequence is TGTGCCAGCTCACCACTTGACAGCGTAAATTCACCCCTCCACTTT.